A single T cell receptor (beta chain) is shown here with its context. This clone was detected only a few times. This clone's antigen is unknown. Per-base quality was not reported, and no clone a single base away is much larger than it. TCRbeta CDR3 regions were amplified from genomic DNA by means of the immunoSEQ Assay, a bias-controlled multiplex PCR. The authors' analysis ran thus. The number of nucleated cells in each sample was estimated by amplification of reference gene primers within the assay. To quantify the absolute abundance of each unique TCRbeta CDR3 rearrangement, sequence reads were collapsed and filtered. For each sample, productive Simpson clonality was calculated as the square root of Simpson's diversity index across productive rearrangements. The table was pulled from immuneACCESS by TCRdb, which kept in-frame rearrangements only. Such tables lose some clones; where checked, under half of the loss comes from unresolved V genes, and the rest has no known cause. The V and J calls and clone size come from that table; D and trimming were worked out from the DNA. For this sample there are approximately 90,000 clones; approximately 79% appear just once. 14% of the sample lies in the top ten.

This specimen comes from a study of blood T cell repertoires in COVID-19 (TCRdb year 2020). General notes on the study: Samples covering the acute and convalescent phases of COVID-19 were provided by collaborators in the United States, Italy and Spain. The material from the prospective study consisted of cDNA or gDNA derived from T cells, B-cell-depleted T cells, or PBMCs. Where available, HLA class I and class II types were obtained from metadata supplied by the sample provider rather than from assay-based typing. The repertoires were released in a freely available public database intended as a resource for research on the immune response to SARS-CoV-2. A de-identified subject ID, COVID-19 status, age in years and sex were almost always included in the sample metadata. Samples came from the ongoing ImmuneRACE study (first 160 participants) plus 1,254 subjects from 6 global collaborators. The dataset comprised deeply sampled blood TCRbeta repertoires from subjects exposed to, actively infected with, or recovered from COVID-19.

The paper as a whole reports these results and caveats: The amount of clinical and demographic metadata varied by source and participant and was provided uncurated.

Each collaborating institution followed its own protocols to collect whole blood in K2EDTA tubes. For TCRbeta analysis, collaborator samples were shipped as frozen whole blood, as isolated PBMCs, or as DNA extracted from either sample type. This TCR came from an elderly woman with acute or convalescent COVID-19. The specimen sequenced was peripheral blood.

CDR3 reads: CASSLARLYTEAFF. The nucleotide sequence reads TGTGCCAGCAGCTTAGCGAGGTTGTACACTGAAGCTTTCTTT. Rearrangement joined TRBV7-4 to TRBJ1-1; the D gene assignment is ambiguous. CDR1 and CDR2 are read off the germline V gene as SGHVT and SQSDAQ. V gives up 0 bases and J gives up 3 bases, and the segment between their germline ends measures 8 bases. Taken from cysteine to phenylalanine, the CDR3 has 14 residues. The sequence is cut down to CDR3 DNA, 42 bases in frame from base 1.